The present T cell receptor (beta chain) was sequenced within a study of CD8+ T cells in alopecia areata. Study outcomes and limitations: Scalp samples also yield sequences from resident alphabeta T cells of normal skin. Lesional scalp exceeded normal scalp in clonality, especially in alopecia totalis/universalis. TCR sharing was clearer in mice than between patients, perhaps partly owing to patient HLA diversity.

The sample holds a few counts of this clone. Antigen unknown. The germline and genes are mouse ones. Other nucleotide sequences in the sample specify the same CDR3. In each case, RNA was isolated and then reverse transcribed into cDNA as the sequencing template. Here immunoSEQ multiplex PCR was the method, and the copy in TCRdb shows in-frame clones only, minus some. This sample carries under 350,000 clones, none of them present only once. Separation of pooled cutaneous lymph node cells was by sorting with CD4, CD8alpha, NKG2D, NKG2ACE and other markers. The sequenced sample was CD4+ T cells sorted from a lymph node. This sequence was found in a C3H/HeJ mouse with alopecia areata. This mouse strain has H2-k as its MHC haplotype.

The CDR3 loop is CASGPGLGDAEQFF. The CDR3 bases that were read are TGTGCCAGCGGTCCGGGACTGGGGGATGCT. The chain recombines TRBV13-2 with TRBJ2-1; TRBD2 matches 11 bases. The CDR3 extends 4 residues past the end of the read, so its final part is completed from the germline J gene. V was pared by 4 bases and J by 5 bases, with 2 bases of the junction left unmatched. The CDR3 is 14 residues long. CDR1 and CDR2 (germline): NNHNN, SYGAGS (reference sequence).